A single sample is the source of the 22 T cell receptor beta chains below, sequenced in a study of cytomegalovirus exposure and HLA in healthy donors (dated by TCRdb to 2016 to 2017). The receptor library was made with the immunoSEQ multiplex PCR assay. For the multiplex PCR, a mixture combining 60 forward primers for TCR Vbeta segments and 13 reverse primers for TCR Jbeta segments was used. The table was pulled from immuneACCESS by TCRdb, which kept in-frame rearrangements only. Such tables lose some clones; where checked, under half of the loss comes from unresolved V genes, and the rest has no known cause. For this sample the table gives under 200,000 clones, of which roughly 80% were detected only once. The ten largest clones capture 1.9% of the sample. The sequenced material came from PBMCs. The receptor source for this set is a human donor in good health.

The chain has TRBV29-1 and TRBJ2-7; perhaps TRBD1 as D (6 bases). Deletions cut 4 bases from V and 4 bases from J, with 14 bases between. The CDR3 has 13 residues. The germline V gene encodes CDR1 SQVTM and CDR2 ANQGSEA. CDR3 region: CSVGVTGMYEQYF. Here the CDR3 DNA reads TGCAGCGTTGGGGTTACAGGGATGTACGAGCAGTACTTC.

V and J are TRBV4-3 and TRBJ1-2, with TRBD1 matching 11 bases. This CDR3 spans 15 amino acids. J gave up 7 bases and V 3 bases, and 7 bases lay outside the gene matches. Germline-derived CDR1 and CDR2 are LGHNA and YSLEER. The CDR3 reads CASSHPGQGVGGYTF. DNA for the CDR3: TGCGCCAGCAGCCACCCGGGACAGGGGGTAGGTGGCTACACCTTC.

This chain connects TRBV7-2 to TRBJ1-6, with a possible D match to TRBD1 (5 bases). V was clipped by 6 bases and J by 7 bases, with 13 bases between them. The CDR3 sequence is 14 residues long. Germline CDR1 is SGHTA and CDR2 is FQGNSA. The CDR3 is CASSPRGPNSPLHF. In DNA form, the CDR3 reads TGTGCCAGCAGTCCGCGGGGACCAAATTCACCCCTCCACTTT.

This clone was counted between two and nine times. This chain links TRBV28 with TRBJ1-5; no reliable D call. Deletions cut 2 bases from V and 4 bases from J, with 15 bases between. In germline, CDR1 is MDHEN, CDR2 SYDVKM. The CDR3 consists of 16 residues. CDR3 sequence reads: CASSLPATSRNQPQHF. In DNA form, the CDR3 reads TGTGCCAGCAGTTTACCCGCCACCTCTAGAAATCAGCCCCAGCATTTT.

The sample holds a few counts of this clone. The V call is TRBV5-1, the J call TRBJ1-1, with 8 bases fitting TRBD1. This CDR3 is 14 amino acids long. V trimming: 3 bases; J trimming: 4 bases; junction bases outside the gene matches: 5. CDR1 is SGHRS and CDR2 is YFSETQ in the germline V gene. The CDR3 here is CASSSGQGGTEAFF. CDR3 sequence (DNA): TGCGCCAGCAGCTCTGGACAGGGTGGCACTGAAGCTTTCTTT.

The chain is built from TRBV6-5 and TRBJ2-2, with D perhaps TRBD1 (6 bases). Trimming removed 6 bases from V and 3 bases from J, with 11 bases in between. The CDR3 has 14 amino acids. Germline-derived CDR1 and CDR2 are MNHEY and SVGAGI. In DNA, the CDR3 is TGTGCCAGCAGCCGGGGACACGACACCGGGGAGCTGTTTTTT. Its protein product is CASSRGHDTGELFF.

The V and J genes are TRBV7-2 and TRBJ1-4; 8 nucleotides align to TRBD1. Germline-derived CDR1 and CDR2 are SGHTA and FQGNSA. This CDR3 comprises 15 residues. The J segment lost 4 bases and the V segment lost 2 bases, leaving 3 bases of the junction unmatched. The CDR3 region is CASSLNRGVNEKLFF. The CDR3 DNA is TGTGCCAGCAGCTTAAACAGGGGGGTTAATGAAAAACTGTTTTTT.

This clone came up once. The chain uses TRBV6-1 and TRBJ1-2; D unclear. The CDR3 loop spans 13 amino acids. V was pared by 0 bases and J by 5 bases, with 7 bases between. Germline CDR1 MNHNS, CDR2 SASEGT. The CDR3 here is CASSEALTYGYTF. As DNA, the CDR3 is TGTGCCAGCAGTGAAGCGCTTACATATGGCTACACCTTC.

The chain carries TRBV7-8 and TRBJ2-7; TRBD1 aligns across 9 bases. There are 15 residues in the CDR3. Germline CDR1 SGHVS, CDR2 FQNEAQ. V shed 5 bases, J shed 5 bases, and the junction held 10 bases outside the gene matches. CDR3 residues: CASSRPGQGAHEQYF. CDR3 coding DNA: TGTGCCAGCAGCCGGCCGGGACAGGGTGCGCACGAGCAGTACTTC. The variable domain in full, completed from reference TRBV7-8 and TRBJ2-7, reads GAGVSQSPRYKVAKRGQDVALRCDPISGHVSLFWYQQALGQGPEFLTYFQNEAQLDKSGLPSDRFFAERPEGSVSTLKIQRTQQEDSAVYLCASSRPGQGAHEQYFGPGTRLTVT.

The J gene is TRBJ2-1, the V gene TRBV5-4; 16 bases match TRBD2. Germline V CDR1 and CDR2: SGHNT, YYREEE (reference sequence). Losses at the gene ends were 0 bases for V and 5 bases for J; bases not matched to a gene: 2. The CDR3 loop spans 17 amino acids. The CDR3 spells CASSLGGLAGGHNEQFF. Here the CDR3 DNA reads TGTGCCAGCAGCTTGGGGGGACTAGCGGGGGGGCACAATGAGCAGTTCTTC. The full variable domain, with the rest looked up from reference TRBV5-4 and TRBJ2-1, is ETGVTQSPTHLIKTRGQQVTLRCSSQSGHNTVSWYQQALGQGPQFIFQYYREEENGRGNFPPRFSGLQFPNYSSELNVNALELDDSALYLCASSLGGLAGGHNEQFFGPGTRLTVL.

CDR3 coding DNA: TGCGCCAGCAGCTTGAGCGGAGCCTACGAGCAGTACTTC. Translation gives CASSLSGAYEQYF. The chain combines TRBV5-1 with TRBJ2-7; TRBD2 might be the D (5 bases). The CDR3 sequence is 13 residues long. Germline loops: CDR1 SGHRS, CDR2 YFSETQ. Trimming removed 1 base from V and 2 bases from J, with 7 bases in between.

The chain recombines TRBV2 with TRBJ2-3, with TRBD2 identical over 12 bases. The germline V gene encodes CDR1 SNHLY and CDR2 FYNNEI. Trimming cost V 8 bases and J 6 bases; bases outside gene matches: 6. This CDR3 is 14 amino acids long. The CDR3 region is CASQGLAGTDTQYF. In DNA, the CDR3 is TGTGCCAGCCAAGGACTAGCGGGGACGGATACGCAGTATTTT.

The rearrangement links TRBV6-6 to TRBJ2-2, with 9 nucleotides matching TRBD1. The junction had 5 bases not matched to a gene; V was cut back by 0 bases and J by 6 bases. CDR3 size: 16 residues. Germline values: CDR1 MNHNY, CDR2 SVGAGI (reference sequence). In DNA form, the CDR3 reads TGTGCCAGCAGTTACTCGAACAGGGGGCCGCCCGGGGAGCTGTTTTTT. Its translation: CASSYSNRGPPGELFF.

This clone was observed a few times. This rearrangement joins TRBV5-1 to TRBJ1-3; D might be TRBD1 (5 bases). Germline lookup yields CDR1 SGHRS and CDR2 YFSETQ. V shed 3 bases and J shed 0 bases, with 10 bases lying between them. The length of the CDR3 is 15 residues. In nucleotides, the CDR3 is TGCGCCAGCAGCTCGACAGCCAGCTCTGGAAACACCATATATTTT. Amino acid sequence: CASSSTASSGNTIYF.

The V and J genes are TRBV4-3 and TRBJ2-5; D is unresolved. CDR3 length: 16 amino acids. The germline CDR1 and CDR2 sequences are LGHNA and YSLEER. V lost 0 bases and J lost 5, with 16 bases in between. DNA of the CDR3: TGCGCCAGCAGCCAAGATCGTAACCTCGGAGCGGAGACCCAGTACTTC. Protein product: CASSQDRNLGAETQYF.

This clone was seen just once. Since no conserved phenylalanine or tryptophan closes the CDR3, a read error is the likely cause. This sequence joins TRBV6-6 and TRBJ1-1, with a weak D call TRBD1 (6 bases). V shed 5 bases and J shed 0 bases, with 7 bases lying between them. This CDR3 region has 13 residues. Germline CDR1 reads MNHNY; CDR2 reads SVGAGI (reference sequence). DNA for the CDR3: TGTGCCAGCAGTGGACAGATGAACACTGAAGCTTTCCTT. This codes for CASSGQMNTEAFL.

The table lists this clone with a count of one. This rearrangement joins TRBV6-5 to TRBJ1-1; TRBD1 matches at 7 bases. The germline gives CDR1 MNHEY, CDR2 SVGAGI. J lost 10 bases, V lost 4 bases, and 9 bases had no gene match. CDR3 length: 13 residues. Here the CDR3 DNA reads TGTGCCAGCAGTTTGGGACAGTTTTCCGGAGCTTTCTTT. Amino acids: CASSLGQFSGAFF.

V usage is TRBV5-4 and J usage is TRBJ2-1, with TRBD2 identical over 12 bases. V lost 0 bases and J lost 6; bases outside the gene matches: 13. The CDR3 length is 19 residues. The V gene's germline CDR1 is SGHNT and CDR2 YYREEE (reference sequence). CDR3 in DNA: TGTGCCAGCAGCTTGGCTGCGTCTAGCGGGGGGGCGATGATCAATGAGCAGTTCTTC. This codes for CASSLAASSGGAMINEQFF.

The CDR3 DNA reads as TGTGCCAGCAGCTTAACGAGGGGGCTTACGAATGGCTACACCTTC. Protein sequence: CASSLTRGLTNGYTF. The gene calls are TRBV7-8 and TRBJ1-2; TRBD1 aligns across 7 bases. This CDR3 has 15 residues. Germline values: CDR1 SGHVS, CDR2 FQNEAQ. J gave up 6 bases and V 2 bases, and 9 bases lay outside the gene matches.

CDR3 DNA: TGCGCCAGCAGTGATCCTAGTTCCTACGAGCAGTACTTC. It is translated as CASSDPSSYEQYF. The chain couples TRBV10-2 to TRBJ2-7; D unresolved. CDR1 WSHSY and CDR2 SAAADI come from the germline V gene. The CDR3 has 13 amino acids. V lost 3 bases and J 1 base, leaving 7 bases between the germline ends.

The gene calls are TRBV9 and TRBJ2-2; 9 bases map to TRBD2. Germline-derived CDR1 and CDR2 are SGDLS and YYNGEE. The V segment lost 4 bases and the J segment 3 bases; nucleotides outside the gene matches: 7. The CDR3 is made up of 16 amino acids. The CDR3 DNA follows: TGTGCCAGCAGCAAAAGCGGGGGGACCTACACCGGGGAGCTGTTTTTT. Translating gives CASSKSGGTYTGELFF.

The chain links TRBV7-3 to TRBJ1-4, with 7 bases fitting TRBD1. Germline V gives CDR1 SGHTA, CDR2 FQGTGA. J was trimmed by 4 bases and V by 8 bases; bases with no gene match: 4. This CDR3 contains 13 residues. In DNA form, the CDR3 reads TGTGCCAGCGGGGACAGATATAATGAAAAACTGTTTTTT. It yields the protein CASGDRYNEKLFF.